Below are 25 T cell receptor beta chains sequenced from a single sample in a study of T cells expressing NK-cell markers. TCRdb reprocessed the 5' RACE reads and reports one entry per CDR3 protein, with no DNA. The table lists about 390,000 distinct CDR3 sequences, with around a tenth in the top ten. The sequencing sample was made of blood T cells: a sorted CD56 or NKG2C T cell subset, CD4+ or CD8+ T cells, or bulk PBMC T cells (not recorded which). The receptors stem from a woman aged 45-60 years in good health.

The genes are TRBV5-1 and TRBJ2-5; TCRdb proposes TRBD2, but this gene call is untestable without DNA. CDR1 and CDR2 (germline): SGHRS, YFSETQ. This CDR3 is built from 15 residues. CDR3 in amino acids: CASSSSGRAQETQYF. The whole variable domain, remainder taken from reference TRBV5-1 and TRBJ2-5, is KAGVTQTPRYLIKTRGQQVTLSCSPISGHRSVSWYQQTPGQGLQFLFEYFSETQRNKGNFPGRFSGRQFSNSRSEMNVSTLELGDSALYLCASSSSGRAQETQYFGPGTRLLVL.

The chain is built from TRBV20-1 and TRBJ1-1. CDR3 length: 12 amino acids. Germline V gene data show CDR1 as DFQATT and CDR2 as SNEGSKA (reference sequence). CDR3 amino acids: CSGLERNTEAFF.

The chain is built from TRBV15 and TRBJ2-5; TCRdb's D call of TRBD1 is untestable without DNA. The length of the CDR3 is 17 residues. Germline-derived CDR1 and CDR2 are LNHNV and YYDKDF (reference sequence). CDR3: CATSRLRDGGFQETQYF.

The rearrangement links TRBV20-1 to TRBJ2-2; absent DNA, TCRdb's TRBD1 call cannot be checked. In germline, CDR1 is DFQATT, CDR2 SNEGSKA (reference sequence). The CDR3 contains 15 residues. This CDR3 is CSAGRQGLNTGELFF.

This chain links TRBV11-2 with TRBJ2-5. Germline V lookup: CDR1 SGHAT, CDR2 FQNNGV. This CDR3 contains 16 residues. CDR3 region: CASSPGTVWGQETQYF.

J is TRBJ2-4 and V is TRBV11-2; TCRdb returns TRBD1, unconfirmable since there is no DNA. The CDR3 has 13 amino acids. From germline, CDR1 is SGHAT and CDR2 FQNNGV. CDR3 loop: CASSLGSGDIQYF.

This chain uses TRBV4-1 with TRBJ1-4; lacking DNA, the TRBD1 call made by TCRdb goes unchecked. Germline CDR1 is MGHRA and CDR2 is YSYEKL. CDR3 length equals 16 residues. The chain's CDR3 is CASSQLLGQGNEKLFF.

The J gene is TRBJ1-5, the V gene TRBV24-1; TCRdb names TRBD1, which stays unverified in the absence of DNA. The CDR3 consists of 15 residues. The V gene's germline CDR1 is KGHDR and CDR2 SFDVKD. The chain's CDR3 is CATSSEQGGGQPQHF.

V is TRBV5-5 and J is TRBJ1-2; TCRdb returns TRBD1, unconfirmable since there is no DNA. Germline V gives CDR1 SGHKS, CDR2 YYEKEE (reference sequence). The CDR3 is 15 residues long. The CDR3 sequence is CASSPIGQGNYGYTF.

The chain's CDR3 is CSAPRFRTSGIYEQFF. The chain recombines TRBV20-1 with TRBJ2-1; TCRdb lists TRBD2, though no DNA is available to test this call. The CDR3 length is 16 residues. CDR1 and CDR2 (germline): DFQATT, SNEGSKA (reference sequence).

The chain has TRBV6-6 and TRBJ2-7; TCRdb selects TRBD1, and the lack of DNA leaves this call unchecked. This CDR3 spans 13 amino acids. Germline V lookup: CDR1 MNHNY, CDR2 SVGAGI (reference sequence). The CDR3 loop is CASNGQGNYEQYF.

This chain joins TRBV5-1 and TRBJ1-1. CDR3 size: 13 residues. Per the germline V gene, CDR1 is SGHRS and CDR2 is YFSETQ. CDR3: CASSSGLGSAAFF.

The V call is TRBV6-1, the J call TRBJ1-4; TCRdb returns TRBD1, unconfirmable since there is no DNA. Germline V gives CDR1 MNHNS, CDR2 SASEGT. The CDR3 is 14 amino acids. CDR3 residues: CASSDRGADEKLFF.

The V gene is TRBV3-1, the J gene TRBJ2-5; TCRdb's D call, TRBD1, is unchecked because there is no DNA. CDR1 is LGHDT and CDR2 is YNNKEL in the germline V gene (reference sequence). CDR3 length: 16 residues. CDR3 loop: CASSPGQGASGETQYF.

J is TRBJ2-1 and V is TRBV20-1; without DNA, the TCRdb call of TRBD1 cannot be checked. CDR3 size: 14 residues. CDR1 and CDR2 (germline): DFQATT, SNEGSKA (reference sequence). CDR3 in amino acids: CSARVGGARNEQFF.

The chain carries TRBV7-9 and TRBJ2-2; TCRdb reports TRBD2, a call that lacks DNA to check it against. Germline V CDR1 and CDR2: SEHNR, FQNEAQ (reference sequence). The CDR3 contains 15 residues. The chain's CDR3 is CASSLAGALTGELFF.

The CDR3 loop is CSVEQGRIETQYF. The chain joins TRBV29-1 to TRBJ2-5; the TCRdb call, TRBD1, lacks DNA for checking. The CDR3 totals 13 residues. The germline CDR1 and CDR2 sequences are SQVTM and ANQGSEA.

This CDR3 is CASRRGPGDGYTF. V usage is TRBV6-5 and J usage is TRBJ1-2; the D gene TCRdb calls, TRBD1, cannot be checked with no DNA. This CDR3 has 13 amino acids. The V gene's germline CDR1 is MNHEY and CDR2 SVGAGI.

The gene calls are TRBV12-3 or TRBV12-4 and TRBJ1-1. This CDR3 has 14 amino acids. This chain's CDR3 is CASSYARRGTEAFF.

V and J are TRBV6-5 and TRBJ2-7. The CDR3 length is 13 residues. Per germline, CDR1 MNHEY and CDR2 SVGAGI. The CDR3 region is CASSVKSSYEQYF.

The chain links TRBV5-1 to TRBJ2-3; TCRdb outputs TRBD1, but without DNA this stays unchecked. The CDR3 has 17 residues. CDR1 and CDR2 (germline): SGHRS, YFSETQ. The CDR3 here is CASSLEIDRELDDTQYF.

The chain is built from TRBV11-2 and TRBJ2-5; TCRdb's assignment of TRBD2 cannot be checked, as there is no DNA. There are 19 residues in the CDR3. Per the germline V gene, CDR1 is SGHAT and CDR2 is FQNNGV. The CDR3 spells CASSLGGLAGGIRQETQYF. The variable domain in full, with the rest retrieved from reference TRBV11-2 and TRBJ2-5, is EAGVAQSPRYKIIEKRQSVAFWCNPISGHATLYWYQQILGQGPKLLIQFQNNGVVDDSQLPKDRFSAERLKGVDSTLKIQPAKLEDSAVYLCASSLGGLAGGIRQETQYFGPGTRLLVL.

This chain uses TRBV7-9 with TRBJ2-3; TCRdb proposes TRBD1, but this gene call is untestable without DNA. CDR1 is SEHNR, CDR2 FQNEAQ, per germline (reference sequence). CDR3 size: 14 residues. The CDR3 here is CASSSRGVPDTQYF. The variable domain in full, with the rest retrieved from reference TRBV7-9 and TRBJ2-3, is DTGVSQNPRHKITKRGQNVTFRCDPISEHNRLYWYRQTLGQGPEFLTYFQNEAQLEKSRLLSDRFSAERPKGSFSTLEIQRTEQGDSAMYLCASSSRGVPDTQYFGPGTRLTVL.

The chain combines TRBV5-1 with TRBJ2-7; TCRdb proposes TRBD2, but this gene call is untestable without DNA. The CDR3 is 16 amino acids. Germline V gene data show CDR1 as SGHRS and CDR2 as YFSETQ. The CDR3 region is CASSSEGSLLTYEQYF.

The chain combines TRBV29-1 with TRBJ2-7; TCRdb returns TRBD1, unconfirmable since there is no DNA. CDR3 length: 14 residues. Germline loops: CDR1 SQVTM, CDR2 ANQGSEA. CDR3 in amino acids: CSVVDRSTLNEQYF.